This passage covers 29 T cell receptor beta chains from one sample sequenced in a study of T cells after yellow fever vaccination. From the 5' RACE reads, TCRdb called clonotypes with MiXCR, one entry per CDR3 protein. The table has about 220,000 distinct CDR3 sequences, about 3% seen once. The starting material was CD4+ T cells sorted from PBMCs, obtained 10 days after the yellow fever booster vaccination. The receptors here all came from a man between 18 and 35 years old who received the YFV17D yellow fever vaccine.

The chain carries TRBV18 and TRBJ1-1; 7 nucleotides agree with TRBD1. CDR1 is KGHSH, CDR2 LQKENI, per germline. The CDR3 runs 13 residues. With 6 bases clipped from V and 5 bases from J, the junction kept 6 bases outside the gene matches. As DNA, the CDR3 is TGTGCCAGCTCCACCAGGGGGGAGACTGAAGCTTTCTTT. It yields the protein CASSTRGETEAFF.

This clonotype has more than one count but fewer than ten. This chain connects TRBV6-1 to TRBJ2-3, with D perhaps matching TRBD1 (5 bases). This CDR3 is built from 15 residues. V was cut by 0 bases and J by 2 bases, with 9 bases left in between. CDR1 is MNHNS, CDR2 SASEGT, per germline. The CDR3 loop is CASSEAPGPTDTQYF. The CDR3 DNA is TGTGCCAGCAGTGAAGCGCCAGGGCCCACAGATACGCAGTATTTT.

CDR3 loop: CASSTGTDITDTQYF. The CDR3 nucleotides read TGTGCCAGTAGCACCGGGACAGATATCACAGATACGCAGTATTTT. The chain links TRBV19 to TRBJ2-3, with 7 bases matching TRBD1. The CDR3 loop spans 15 amino acids. Unmatched junction bases numbered 8, after V lost 6 bases and J lost 2 bases. Looked up from germline, CDR1 is LNHDA and CDR2 is SQIVND (reference sequence).

This clonotype has a handful of counts. The chain is built from TRBV3-1 and TRBJ1-1; D is unresolved. V was trimmed by 2 bases and J by 8 bases, leaving 9 bases between them. The CDR3 totals 12 residues. Germline-derived CDR1 and CDR2 are LGHDT and YNNKEL (reference sequence). In DNA, the CDR3 is TGTGCCAGCAGCCAACGAAGAATGGAAGCTTTCTTT. This sequence encodes CASSQRRMEAFF.

This clonotype has ten or more counts. The gene calls are TRBV4-2 and TRBJ2-1, with TRBD2 identical over 12 bases. The germline V gene has CDR1 LGHNA and CDR2 YNFKEQ. V lost 6 bases and J lost 2; bases outside the gene matches: 20. The CDR3 loop spans 21 amino acids. CDR3 protein: CASRPTLTSGGLLSAYNEQFF. In DNA, the CDR3 is TGTGCCAGCAGACCCACCCTCACTAGCGGGGGGCTGCTCAGTGCCTACAATGAGCAGTTCTTC.

This clonotype appeared many times. The rearrangement uses TRBV29-1 and TRBJ1-2; 7 bases line up with TRBD1. With V trimmed by 2 bases and J by 7 bases, 7 bases remained unmatched. The CDR3 contains 13 residues. Per germline, CDR1 SQVTM and CDR2 ANQGSEA. The CDR3 coding sequence is TGCAGCGTTGAAAGTGAGGGGGCCTTTGGCTACACCTTC. It is translated as CSVESEGAFGYTF.

This clonotype came up many times. The rearrangement links TRBV10-3 to TRBJ2-5; possible D gene TRBD2, 5 bases. Trimming removed 0 bases at V and 11 bases at J, with 10 bases between. CDR3 length equals 12 residues. CDR1 ENHRY and CDR2 SYGVKD come from the germline V gene. The CDR3 bases are TGTGCCATCAGTGAGTCCCAGAGGAGGCAGTACTTC. Encoded protein: CAISESQRRQYF.

This clonotype has at least ten counts. The chain uses TRBV25-1 and TRBJ1-4; no definite D call. Germline loops: CDR1 MGHDK, CDR2 SYGVNS. Trimming cost V 5 bases and J 6 bases, with 19 bases left between them. The CDR3 covers 16 residues. CDR3 loop: CASSIFSFYQDEKLFF. The CDR3 DNA follows: TGTGCCAGCAGTATATTTTCGTTTTATCAAGATGAAAAACTGTTTTTT.

The table lists this clonotype with many counts. V usage is TRBV12-3 or TRBV12-4 and J usage is TRBJ2-7, with D possibly matching TRBD2 (6 bases). V lost 6 bases, J lost 3 bases, and 15 bases lay in between. The CDR3 runs 14 residues. CDR3 region: CASSKRPGLYEQYF. CDR3 nucleotide sequence: TGTGCCAGCAGCAAGAGACCGGGACTCTACGAGCAGTACTTC.

This clonotype was observed at least ten times. The V gene is TRBV6-2 or TRBV6-3, the J gene TRBJ1-1; 7 bases fit TRBD1. The CDR3 sequence is 15 residues long. The trim removed 5 bases at V and 7 bases at J, leaving 13 bases unmatched. Germline V gene sequence: CDR1 MNHEY, CDR2 SVGEGT. CDR3 amino acids: CASSHPPGTVIEAFF. The CDR3, as DNA: TGTGCCAGCAGTCACCCTCCCGGGACAGTGATTGAAGCTTTCTTT.

This clonotype was counted many times. The rearrangement joins TRBV5-1 to TRBJ2-7, with 7 bases identical to TRBD1. The germline V gene has CDR1 SGHRS and CDR2 YFSETQ. The CDR3 extends over 13 amino acids. V was pared by 3 bases and J by 2 bases, with 2 bases of the junction left unmatched. DNA for the CDR3: TGCGCCAGCAGCTCCGGGACAGCCTACGAGCAGTACTTC. Encoded protein: CASSSGTAYEQYF.

This clonotype was seen many times. The chain couples TRBV7-3 to TRBJ2-1, with 8 nucleotides matching TRBD2. Trimming removed 3 bases from V and 2 bases from J; junction bases left unmatched: 3. There are 15 residues in the CDR3. Germline CDR1 is SGHTA and CDR2 is FQGTGA. The CDR3 nucleotides read TGTGCCAGCAGCTTCAGCGGGGGCCCCTACAATGAGCAGTTCTTC. This codes for CASSFSGGPYNEQFF.

This clonotype was found many times. The chain has TRBV7-2 and TRBJ2-6; D is uncertain. Germline V gene sequence: CDR1 SGHTA, CDR2 FQGNSA. This CDR3 is built from 14 residues. V dropped 5 bases and J dropped 2 bases, with 7 bases sitting between them. The CDR3: CASSRSAGANVLTF. Written as DNA, the CDR3 is TGTGCCAGCAGCCGGTCAGCTGGGGCCAACGTCCTGACTTTC.

This clonotype was detected only a few times. The chain uses TRBV6-5 and TRBJ2-1, with 7 bases fitting TRBD1. This CDR3 has 16 residues. V shed 6 bases and J 4 bases; nucleotides not matched to a gene: 12. The germline CDR1 and CDR2 sequences are MNHEY and SVGAGI. Here the CDR3 DNA reads TGTGCCAGCAGACCCGGGGACAGTCGAGTTTACAATGAGCAGTTCTTC. As protein: CASRPGDSRVYNEQFF.

This clonotype was seen repeatedly, ten times or more. The chain has TRBV20-1 and TRBJ2-5; TRBD2 is a possible D gene (5 bases). This CDR3 spans 11 amino acids. The germline V gene has CDR1 DFQATT and CDR2 SNEGSKA (reference sequence). V lost 6 bases, J lost 5 bases, and 10 bases lay in between. The DNA of the CDR3 is TGCAGTGCGCCTTCGGGGGAGACCCAGTACTTC. Translated: CSAPSGETQYF.

This clonotype was picked up many times. V and J are TRBV12-3 or TRBV12-4 and TRBJ1-2, with D unresolved. The V end lost 7 bases, the J end lost 4 bases, and 13 bases lay between the germline ends. The CDR3 consists of 13 residues. The CDR3 loop is CASTNDASYGYTF. The DNA of the CDR3 is TGTGCCAGCACCAATGACGCCAGCTATGGCTACACCTTC.

The chain employs TRBV7-9 and TRBJ2-5; D remains ambiguous. CDR3 length: 12 amino acids. Per the germline V gene, CDR1 is SEHNR and CDR2 is FQNEAQ (reference sequence). V dropped 6 bases and J dropped 1 base, with 6 bases sitting between them. CDR3 DNA sequence: TGTGCCAGCAGGGTTTTCCAAGAGACCCAGTACTTC. This sequence encodes CASRVFQETQYF.

This clonotype was detected a few times. The chain joins TRBV4-1 to TRBJ1-3, with unresolved D. The V gene lost 1 base and the J gene lost 0 bases, with 10 bases spanning the gap. This CDR3 has 16 residues. Germline assignment: CDR1 MGHRA and CDR2 YSYEKL. CDR3 loop: CASSQAADSSGNTIYF. In nucleotides, the CDR3 is TGCGCCAGCAGCCAAGCGGCCGACTCCTCTGGAAACACCATATATTTT.

The table lists this clonotype with many counts. The chain links TRBV5-1 to TRBJ2-7; possible D gene TRBD1, 6 bases. V was shortened by 3 bases and J by 7 bases, with 14 bases between the two germline ends. CDR1 is SGHRS, CDR2 YFSETQ, per germline. The CDR3 runs to 13 residues. CDR3 sequence reads: CASSWDKPGEQYF. The CDR3 region has the DNA TGCGCCAGCAGCTGGGACAAACCGGGGGAGCAGTACTTC.

This sequence joins TRBV25-1 and TRBJ2-7; weak D call: TRBD1 (6 bases). V lost 2 bases and J lost 2, with 13 bases in between. Germline V gene data show CDR1 as MGHDK and CDR2 as SYGVNS. The CDR3 has 15 amino acids. Written as DNA, the CDR3 is TGTGCCAGCAGTGAAAGCCGTTCAGGGGCCTACGAGCAGTACTTC. It translates to CASSESRSGAYEQYF.

There are many counts of this clonotype. The chain has TRBV4-1 and TRBJ1-2; D might be TRBD1 (5 bases). Between the trimmed V and J ends, which lost 4 bases and 4 bases, there was a span of 16 bases. The CDR3 is made up of 15 amino acids. The germline CDR1 and CDR2 sequences are MGHRA and YSYEKL. CDR3 bases: TGCGCCAGCAGCCTAACGACAGCCTCGGGCTATGGCTACACCTTC. It specifies CASSLTTASGYGYTF.

This clonotype was observed many times. At one end the junction does not follow the germline gene, possibly because of a read error. The chain has TRBV7-2 and TRBJ2-5; D is unclear. The CDR3 extends over 14 amino acids. The germline gives CDR1 SGHTA, CDR2 FQGNSA. This CDR3 is CASNLWAASETQYF. CDR3 DNA sequence: TGTGCCAGCAACTTATGGGCGGCGTCCGAGACCCAGTACTTC.

This clonotype was seen a handful of times. The chain carries TRBV5-4 and TRBJ1-1, with 8 bases lining up with TRBD1. The junction had 4 bases not matched to a gene; V was cut back by 3 bases and J by 0 bases. The CDR3 consists of 15 residues. Germline values: CDR1 SGHNT, CDR2 YYREEE (reference sequence). CDR3 coding DNA: TGTGCCAGCAGCTCCGGACAGGGCCTGAACACTGAAGCTTTCTTT. Its translation is CASSSGQGLNTEAFF.

This clonotype occurred many times. The chain joins TRBV7-2 to TRBJ1-5; D unclear. Germline values: CDR1 SGHTA, CDR2 FQGNSA. This CDR3 is 16 amino acids long. The V end lost 1 base, the J end lost 4 bases, and 14 bases lay between the germline ends. CDR3: CASSLDHGNGNQPQHF. CDR3 sequence (DNA): TGTGCCAGCAGCTTAGATCACGGAAATGGGAATCAGCCCCAGCATTTT. Full variable domain (missing parts from reference TRBV7-2 and TRBJ1-5): GAGVSQSPSNKVTEKGKDVELRCDPISGHTALYWYRQSLGQGLEFLIYFQGNSAPDKSGLPSDRFSAERTGGSVSTLTIQRTQQEDSAVYLCASSLDHGNGNQPQHFGDGTRLSIL.

This clonotype was counted ten times or more. The gene calls are TRBV19 and TRBJ1-1; D is uncertain. Trimming removed 5 bases at V and 11 bases at J, with 6 bases between. Germline V gene data show CDR1 as LNHDA and CDR2 as SQIVND (reference sequence). The length of the CDR3 is 9 residues. This CDR3 is CASSWWAFF. CDR3 bases: TGTGCCAGTAGTTGGTGGGCTTTCTTT.

About this clonotype: A read error may explain this, as a much larger clone is one base away. CDR3 protein: CASSLAPVGVDSKLIF. CDR3 nucleotides: TGCGCCAGCAGCTTGGCCCCGGTTGGGGTCGACTCAAAACTGATTTTT. This rearrangement joins TRBV5-1 to TRBJ1-4; D is ambiguous. The germline V gene has CDR1 SGHRS and CDR2 YFSETQ. This CDR3 is 16 amino acids long.

This clonotype was detected many times. The genes are TRBV5-1 and TRBJ1-2; 8 bases are a match to TRBD1. J gave up 6 bases and V 1 base, and 5 bases lay outside the gene matches. CDR1 SGHRS and CDR2 YFSETQ come from the germline V gene. The CDR3 is 14 residues long. In DNA form, the CDR3 reads TGCGCCAGCAGCTTGACAGGGGGATTGGATGGCTACACCTTC. It codes for CASSLTGGLDGYTF. Based on the CDR3 plus reference TRBV5-1 and TRBJ1-2, the full variable domain is KAGVTQTPRYLIKTRGQQVTLSCSPISGHRSVSWYQQTPGQGLQFLFEYFSETQRNKGNFPGRFSGRQFSNSRSEMNVSTLELGDSALYLCASSLTGGLDGYTFGSGTRLTVV.

Only a few counts were recorded for this clonotype. The rearrangement uses TRBV28 and TRBJ1-3; D perhaps matches TRBD1 (5 bases). V was trimmed by 3 bases and J by 2 bases, leaving 14 bases between them. Germline CDR1 is MDHEN and CDR2 is SYDVKM. The CDR3 is made up of 16 amino acids. The CDR3 is CASSLTQVVAGNTIYF. In DNA, the CDR3 is TGTGCCAGCAGTTTGACACAGGTCGTCGCTGGAAACACCATATATTTT. Together with reference TRBV28 and TRBJ1-3, the CDR3 gives the full variable domain: DVKVTQSSRYLVKRTGEKVFLECVQDMDHENMFWYRQDPGLGLRLIYFSYDVKMKEKGDIPEGYSVSREKKERFSLILESASTNQTSMYLCASSLTQVVAGNTIYFGEGSWLTVV.

This sequence joins TRBV27 and TRBJ2-7; 12 bases are a match to TRBD1. After removal of 8 bases from V and 2 bases from J, the junction contained 10 bases not matched to a gene. Germline V gene lookup returns CDR1 MNHEY and CDR2 SMNVEV (reference sequence). This CDR3 is built from 16 residues. CDR3 region: CASPSGTGGATYEQYF. The DNA of the CDR3 is TGTGCCAGCCCCTCTGGGACAGGGGGCGCAACCTACGAGCAGTACTTC.